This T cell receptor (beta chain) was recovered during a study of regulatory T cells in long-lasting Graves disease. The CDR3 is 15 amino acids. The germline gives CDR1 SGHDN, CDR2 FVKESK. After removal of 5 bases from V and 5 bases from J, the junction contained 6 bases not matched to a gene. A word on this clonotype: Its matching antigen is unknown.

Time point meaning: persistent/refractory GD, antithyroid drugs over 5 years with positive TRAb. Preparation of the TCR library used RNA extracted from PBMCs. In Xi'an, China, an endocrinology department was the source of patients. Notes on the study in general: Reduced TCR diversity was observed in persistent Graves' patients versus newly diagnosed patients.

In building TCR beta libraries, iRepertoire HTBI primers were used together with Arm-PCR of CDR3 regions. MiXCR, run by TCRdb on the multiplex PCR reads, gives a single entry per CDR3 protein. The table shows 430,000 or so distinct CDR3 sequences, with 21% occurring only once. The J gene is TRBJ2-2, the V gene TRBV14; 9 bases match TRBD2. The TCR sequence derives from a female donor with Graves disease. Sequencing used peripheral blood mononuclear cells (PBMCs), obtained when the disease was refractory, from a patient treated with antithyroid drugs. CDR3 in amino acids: CASSSAGGWTGELFF. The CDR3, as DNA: TGTGCCAGCAGCTCAGCGGGAGGCTGGACCGGGGAGCTGTTTTTT.